This paragraph reports one T cell receptor (beta chain). The data were obtained in a study of blood T cell repertoires in COVID-19. Study as a whole: Italy, Spain and the United States were the sources of the convalescent and acute COVID-19 samples.

Original analysis: Reference gene primer amplification in the assay estimated nucleated cell counts. Sequencing used immunoSEQ multiplex PCR; TCRdb keeps in-frame clones, though not all of them. V and J calls and clone size are as listed in that table; D and trimming were resolved from the DNA. Among tens of thousands of clones listed, around nine tenths were seen once. The CDR3 runs to 13 residues. Germline V gene sequence: CDR1 KGHSH, CDR2 LQKENI. V lost 6 bases and J lost 6, with 15 bases in between. Sequenced: peripheral blood. This chain joins TRBV18 and TRBJ2-7; D gene unclear. This TCR came from an older woman with acute or convalescent COVID-19. The DNA of the CDR3 is TGTGCCAGCTCCGTTCTGTCCTTTGTCGAGCAGTACTTC. Encoded protein: CASSVLSFVEQYF.